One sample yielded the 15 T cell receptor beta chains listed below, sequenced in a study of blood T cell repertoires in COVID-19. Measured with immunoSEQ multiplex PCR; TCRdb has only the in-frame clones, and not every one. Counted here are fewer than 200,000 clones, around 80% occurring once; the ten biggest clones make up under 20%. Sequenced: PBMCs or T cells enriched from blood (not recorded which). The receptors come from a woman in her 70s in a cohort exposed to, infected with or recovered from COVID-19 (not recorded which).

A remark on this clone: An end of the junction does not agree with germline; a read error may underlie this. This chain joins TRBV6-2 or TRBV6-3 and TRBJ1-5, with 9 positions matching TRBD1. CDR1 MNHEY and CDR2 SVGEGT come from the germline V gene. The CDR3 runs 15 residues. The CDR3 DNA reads TGTGCCAGCAGTTACCAAACAGGGGGCAAACAGCCCCAGCATTTT. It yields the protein CASSYQTGGKQPQHF.

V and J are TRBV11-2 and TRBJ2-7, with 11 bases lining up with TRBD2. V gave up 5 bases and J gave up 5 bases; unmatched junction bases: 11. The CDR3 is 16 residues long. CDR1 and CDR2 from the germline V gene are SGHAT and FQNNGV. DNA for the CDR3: TGTGCCAGCAGCCCCAAGCTAGCGGGAGGTTTCCACGAGCAGTACTTC. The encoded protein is CASSPKLAGGFHEQYF.

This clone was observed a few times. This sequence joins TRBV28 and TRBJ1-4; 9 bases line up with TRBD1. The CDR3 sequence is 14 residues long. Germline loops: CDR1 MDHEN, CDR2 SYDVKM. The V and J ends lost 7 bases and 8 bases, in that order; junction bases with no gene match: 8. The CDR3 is CASTLQGAGEKLFF. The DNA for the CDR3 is TGTGCCAGCACGCTACAGGGGGCGGGGGAAAAACTGTTTTTT. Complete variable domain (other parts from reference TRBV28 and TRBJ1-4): DVKVTQSSRYLVKRTGEKVFLECVQDMDHENMFWYRQDPGLGLRLIYFSYDVKMKEKGDIPEGYSVSREKKERFSLILESASTNQTSMYLCASTLQGAGEKLFFGSGTQLSVL.

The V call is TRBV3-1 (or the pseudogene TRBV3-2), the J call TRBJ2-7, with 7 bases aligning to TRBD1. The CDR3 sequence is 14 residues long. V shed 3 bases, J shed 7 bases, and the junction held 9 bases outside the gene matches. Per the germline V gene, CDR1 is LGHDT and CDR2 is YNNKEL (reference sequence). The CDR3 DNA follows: TGTGCCAGCAGCCACGAGGGGGCGGGTAGAGAGCAGTACTTC. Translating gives CASSHEGAGREQYF.

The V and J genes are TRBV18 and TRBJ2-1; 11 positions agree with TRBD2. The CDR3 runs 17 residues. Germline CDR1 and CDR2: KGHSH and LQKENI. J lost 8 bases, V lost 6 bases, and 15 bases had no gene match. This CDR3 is CASSQRLAGSLRDEQFF. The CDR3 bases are TGTGCCAGCTCGCAAAGACTAGCGGGAAGTTTAAGGGATGAGCAGTTCTTC.

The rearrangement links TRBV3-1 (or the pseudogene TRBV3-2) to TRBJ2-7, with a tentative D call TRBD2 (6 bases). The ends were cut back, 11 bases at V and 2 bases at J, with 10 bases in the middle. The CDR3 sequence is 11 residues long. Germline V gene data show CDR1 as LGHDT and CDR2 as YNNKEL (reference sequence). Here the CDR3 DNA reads TGTGCCTCCCGGGGGACCTACGAGCAGTACTTC. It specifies CASRGTYEQYF.

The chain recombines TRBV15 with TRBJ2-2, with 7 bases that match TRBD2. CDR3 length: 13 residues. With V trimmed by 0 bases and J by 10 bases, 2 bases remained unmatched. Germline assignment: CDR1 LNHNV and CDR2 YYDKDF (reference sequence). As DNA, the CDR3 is TGTGCCACCAGCAGAGAGGGGGGGGAGGAGCTGTTTTTT. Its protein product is CATSREGGEELFF.

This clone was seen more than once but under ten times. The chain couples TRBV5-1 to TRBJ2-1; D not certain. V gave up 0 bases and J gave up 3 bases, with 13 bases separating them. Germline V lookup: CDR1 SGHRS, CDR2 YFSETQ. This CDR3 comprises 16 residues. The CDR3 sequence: CASSLVGQAFYNEQFF. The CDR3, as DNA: TGCGCCAGCAGCTTGGTGGGTCAGGCCTTCTACAATGAGCAGTTCTTC. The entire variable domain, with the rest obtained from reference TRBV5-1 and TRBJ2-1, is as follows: KAGVTQTPRYLIKTRGQQVTLSCSPISGHRSVSWYQQTPGQGLQFLFEYFSETQRNKGNFPGRFSGRQFSNSRSEMNVSTLELGDSALYLCASSLVGQAFYNEQFFGPGTRLTVL.

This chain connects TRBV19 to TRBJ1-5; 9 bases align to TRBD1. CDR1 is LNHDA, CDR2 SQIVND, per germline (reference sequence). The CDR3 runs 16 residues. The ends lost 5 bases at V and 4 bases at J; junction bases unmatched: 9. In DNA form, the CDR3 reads TGTGCCAGTAGTGTGGGACAGGGATCGTCGAATCAGCCCCAGCATTTT. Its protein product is CASSVGQGSSNQPQHF.

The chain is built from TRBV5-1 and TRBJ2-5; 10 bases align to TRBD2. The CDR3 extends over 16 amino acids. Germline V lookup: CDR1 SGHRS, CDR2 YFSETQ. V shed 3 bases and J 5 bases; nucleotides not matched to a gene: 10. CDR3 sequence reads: CASSWSLAGASETQYF. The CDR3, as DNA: TGCGCCAGCAGCTGGTCCCTAGCGGGAGCGAGTGAGACCCAGTACTTC.

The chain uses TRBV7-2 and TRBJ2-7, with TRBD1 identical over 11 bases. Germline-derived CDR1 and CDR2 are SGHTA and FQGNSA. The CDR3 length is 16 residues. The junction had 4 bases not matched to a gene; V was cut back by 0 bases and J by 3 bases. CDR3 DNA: TGTGCCAGCAGCTTAGCCGCTGGGACAGGGGGCTACGAGCAGTACTTC. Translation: CASSLAAGTGGYEQYF.

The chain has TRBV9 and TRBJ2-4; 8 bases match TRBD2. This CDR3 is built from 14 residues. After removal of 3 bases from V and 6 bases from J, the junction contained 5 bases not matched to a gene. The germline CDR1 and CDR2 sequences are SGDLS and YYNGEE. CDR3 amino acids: CASSGSGAGNIQYF. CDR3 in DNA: TGTGCCAGCAGCGGTAGCGGGGCAGGAAACATTCAGTACTTC.

DNA of the CDR3: TGTGCCAGCAGTGCCTACTTCGAGTGGACAGGGAAAGCCTACGAGCAGTACTTC. Its protein product is CASSAYFEWTGKAYEQYF. The chain carries TRBV6-1 and TRBJ2-7, with 8 bases aligning to TRBD1. This CDR3 has 18 residues. CDR1 is MNHNS and CDR2 is SASEGT in the germline V gene. J was trimmed by 2 bases and V by 4 bases; bases with no gene match: 16.

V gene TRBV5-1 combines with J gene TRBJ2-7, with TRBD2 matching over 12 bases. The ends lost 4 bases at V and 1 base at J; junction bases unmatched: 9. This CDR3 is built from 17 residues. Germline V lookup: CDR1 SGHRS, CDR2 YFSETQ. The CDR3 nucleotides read TGCGCCAGCAGCCCTGACCCACTAGCGGGAGGTTCCTACGAGCAGTACTTC. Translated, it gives CASSPDPLAGGSYEQYF. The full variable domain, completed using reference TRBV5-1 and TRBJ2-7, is KAGVTQTPRYLIKTRGQQVTLSCSPISGHRSVSWYQQTPGQGLQFLFEYFSETQRNKGNFPGRFSGRQFSNSRSEMNVSTLELGDSALYLCASSPDPLAGGSYEQYFGPGTRLTVT.

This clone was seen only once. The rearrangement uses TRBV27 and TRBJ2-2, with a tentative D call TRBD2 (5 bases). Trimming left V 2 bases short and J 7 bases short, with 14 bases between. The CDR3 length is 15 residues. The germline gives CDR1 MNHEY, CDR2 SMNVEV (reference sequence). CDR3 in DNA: TGTGCCAGCAGTTTACTAGCCCCGAGCTACGGGGAGCTGTTTTTT. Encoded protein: CASSLLAPSYGELFF.